This T cell receptor (beta chain) was sequenced during a study of blood T cell repertoires in COVID-19. About the research overall: COVID-19 samples, acute and convalescent, were from the United States, Italy and Spain.

Trimming removed 5 bases from V and 3 bases from J; junction bases left unmatched: 13. The CDR3 spans 16 residues. CDR1 MNHEY and CDR2 SMNVEV come from the germline V gene (reference sequence). In the source study's methods: Estimation of nucleated cell counts relied on the amplification of reference gene primers. The protocol was immunoSEQ multiplex PCR, while the TCRdb copy is restricted to in-frame clones and leaves out a portion. That table is the source of V, J and clone size, and D and trimming were worked out from the DNA. This sample has under 450,000 clones, with about 90% found just once. Assignments of participants to cohorts depended upon their own reported clinical history. Symptom resolution, clearance, or two negative PCRs marked the recovered donors of Cohort 3.

The sequence came from a woman under 40 who had recovered from COVID-19. The rearrangement uses TRBV27 and TRBJ2-7; TRBD1 matches at 7 bases. The sequencing sample was made of PBMCs or T cells enriched from blood (not recorded which). This CDR3 is CASSRLTGTEHYEQYF. CDR3 coding DNA: TGTGCCAGCAGTCGACTCACCGGGACAGAACACTACGAGCAGTACTTC.